This paragraph reports one TCR beta chain. Its antigen is not yet known. No much larger clone is present one base from it, and per-base qualities are unavailable. From the cysteine up to the phenylalanine, the CDR3 has a length of 12 residues. Only CDR3 DNA is held: 36 bases, read in frame from base 1. V is pared back by 2 bases and J by 8 bases, with 9 bases lying between the germline termini. CDR1 and CDR2, per the germline V gene, are KGHSH and LQKENI. The method behind the library was the immunoSEQ multiplex PCR assay. TCRdb carries this immuneACCESS record with in-frame sequences only. Its versions omit some clonotypes, under half of them owing to an unresolved V gene in the studies checked, with the rest unexplained. In all, the sample holds 150,000 to 200,000 clones, and around nine tenths of those were seen once. The ten largest make up about 12% of the sample. This entry is derived from a study of control samples from healthy donors and cancer patients (dated by TCRdb to about 2020).

The TCR sequence derives from a man aged 25 to 40 in good health. The rearrangement combines TRBV18 with TRBJ1-1; possibly the D gene is TRBD1, per 6 matching bases. The specimen sequenced was blood. The nucleotide sequence reads as follows: TGTGCCAGCTCACCAGGGGGCGTGGAAGCTTTCTTT. Its coded protein is CASSPGGVEAFF. The reference TRBV18 and TRBJ1-1 proteins fill in what lies around the CDR3, so the full variable domain reads NAGVMQNPRHLVRRRGQEARLRCSPMKGHSHVYWYRQLPEEGLKFMVYLQKENIIDESGMPKERFSAEFPKEGPSILRIQQVVRGDSAAYFCASSPGGVEAFFGQGTRLTVV.